Presented here are 3 T cell receptor beta chains from one specimen sequenced in a study of cytomegalovirus exposure and HLA in healthy donors. Generated by immunoSEQ multiplex PCR, the TCRdb table keeps only in-frame clones and is missing some. The sample contains fewer than 90,000 clones, approximately 93% of which appear only once. The source material was PBMCs. The receptors were gathered from a woman aged 18-29 years in good health and CMV-seropositive.

J is TRBJ2-5 and V is TRBV2; 7 nucleotides agree with TRBD1. J was trimmed by 2 bases and V by 6 bases; bases with no gene match: 3. The CDR3 is 13 amino acids. CDR1 SNHLY and CDR2 FYNNEI come from the germline V gene. The DNA for the CDR3 is TGTGCCAGCAGAGGGGACAGTCAAGAGACCCAGTACTTC. Translated: CASRGDSQETQYF.

The chain has TRBV18 and TRBJ2-7, with D possibly TRBD2 on 6 matching bases. V lost 2 bases to trimming and J lost 3 bases, with 26 bases between them. This CDR3 region has 19 residues. Germline V gene data show CDR1 as KGHSH and CDR2 as LQKENI. CDR3 bases: TGTGCCAGCTCACCAGGGACTCGATTAGTCAGGGTTGGCCGCTACGAGCAGTACTTC. Protein sequence: CASSPGTRLVRVGRYEQYF.

The rearrangement links TRBV11-2 to TRBJ2-2, with 8 bases that match TRBD2. The CDR3 loop spans 15 amino acids. The trim removed 8 bases at V and 5 bases at J, leaving 10 bases unmatched. Germline CDR1 is SGHAT and CDR2 is FQNNGV. The CDR3 sequence is CASQWRGGPTGELFF. The CDR3 nucleotides are TGTGCCAGCCAGTGGCGCGGGGGGCCGACCGGGGAGCTGTTTTTT.